Each of the 13 T cell receptor beta chains below was sequenced from the same sample in a study of T cell responses to AZD1222 COVID-19 vaccine. Clones were sequenced by immunoSEQ multiplex PCR, and TCRdb holds only the in-frame ones, with some missing. The sample comprises 180,000 or so clones, 90% to 95% of which are singletons, and roughly 0.99% rests with the top ten. Sequences were derived from peripheral blood, sampled 28 days after the second AZD1222 dose. The receptors were sampled from an adult who received the AZD1222 COVID-19 vaccine.

The genes are TRBV7-9 and TRBJ2-7; 10 nucleotides line up with TRBD1. Germline-derived CDR1 and CDR2 are SEHNR and FQNEAQ (reference sequence). Trimming cost V 3 bases and J 3 bases; bases outside gene matches: 5. This CDR3 has 15 residues. CDR3 in DNA: TGTGCCAGCAGCTTTTCTCGGACAGGGGGCTACGAGCAGTACTTC. Translating gives CASSFSRTGGYEQYF.

The chain is built from TRBV28 and TRBJ1-2, with D tentatively TRBD1 (5 bases). Germline CDR1 is MDHEN and CDR2 is SYDVKM. This CDR3 has 12 amino acids. Between the trimmed V and J ends, which lost 7 bases and 5 bases, there was a span of 11 bases. The chain's CDR3 is CASIGTFYGYTF. CDR3 nucleotides: TGTGCCAGCATTGGGACGTTTTATGGCTACACCTTC.

The chain carries TRBV7-2 and TRBJ2-5; 7 bases are shared with TRBD1. The CDR3 consists of 16 residues. CDR1 is SGHTA and CDR2 is FQGNSA in the germline V gene. Losses at the gene ends were 1 base for V and 5 bases for J; bases not matched to a gene: 10. DNA of the CDR3: TGTGCCAGCAGCTTAGGCCTCCGGACAGGTCGGGAGACCCAGTACTTC. It is translated as CASSLGLRTGRETQYF.

The J gene is TRBJ1-5, the V gene TRBV4-1, with D possibly TRBD1 on 6 matching bases. Trimming pared 3 bases from V and 2 bases from J, leaving 8 bases between. Germline V gene lookup returns CDR1 MGHRA and CDR2 YSYEKL. The CDR3 has 14 amino acids. The DNA for the CDR3 is TGCGCCAGCAGCCAGGAGGGGGGCAATCAGCCCCAGCATTTT. Translating it yields CASSQEGGNQPQHF.

The chain is built from TRBV27 and TRBJ1-1, with TRBD1 as a possible D gene (5 bases). The germline V gene has CDR1 MNHEY and CDR2 SMNVEV (reference sequence). Trimming removed 7 bases from V and 0 bases from J, with 12 bases in between. CDR3 length: 14 residues. The CDR3 spells CASMDNGMNTEAFF. DNA for the CDR3: TGTGCCAGCATGGACAACGGCATGAACACTGAAGCTTTCTTT.

The chain uses TRBV5-6 and TRBJ1-4; 8 nucleotides line up with TRBD1. This CDR3 contains 16 residues. Germline lookup yields CDR1 SGHDT and CDR2 YYEEEE. V was clipped by 2 bases and J by 8 bases; unmatched bases: 11. The CDR3 sequence is CASSFLPGGELEKLFF. The DNA for the CDR3 is TGTGCCAGCAGCTTCTTACCAGGGGGCGAACTGGAAAAACTGTTTTTT.

This chain links TRBV19 with TRBJ2-7; TRBD1 matches 9 bases. The CDR3 spans 14 residues. After removal of 6 bases from V and 4 bases from J, the junction contained 7 bases not matched to a gene. CDR1 is LNHDA and CDR2 is SQIVND in the germline V gene (reference sequence). CDR3 nucleotides: TGTGCCAGTAGGGAAACAGGGGGCGTTTACGAGCAGTACTTC. Its protein is CASRETGGVYEQYF.

The rearrangement joins TRBV7-9 to TRBJ1-2, with D unclear. Germline CDR1 and CDR2: SEHNR and FQNEAQ (reference sequence). The CDR3 contains 15 residues. V lost 1 base, J lost 4 bases, and 13 bases lay in between. CDR3 loop: CASSLVLGRGYGYTF. In DNA, the CDR3 is TGTGCCAGCAGCTTAGTGCTCGGCCGGGGCTATGGCTACACCTTC.

This clone was found once. The J gene is TRBJ1-1, the V gene TRBV15, with a possible D match to TRBD1 (5 bases). The V gene lost 0 bases and the J gene lost 5 bases, with 10 bases spanning the gap. Germline-derived CDR1 and CDR2 are LNHNV and YYDKDF (reference sequence). The CDR3 runs 14 residues. CDR3 in amino acids: CATSRDRGGTEAFF. The CDR3 nucleotides read TGTGCCACCAGCAGAGACCGGGGGGGAACTGAAGCTTTCTTT.

This chain connects TRBV7-3 to TRBJ2-7; TRBD1 matches 8 bases. Germline trimming cut 2 bases from V and 7 bases from J; bases unmatched to any gene: 4. Germline V gives CDR1 SGHTA, CDR2 FQGTGA. The CDR3 contains 13 residues. CDR3 in amino acids: CASSLQGAQEQYF. In DNA form, the CDR3 reads TGTGCCAGCAGCTTACAGGGGGCGCAAGAGCAGTACTTC. Using reference TRBV7-3 and TRBJ2-7 for the parts outside the CDR3, the full variable domain is GAGVSQTPSNKVTEKGKYVELRCDPISGHTALYWYRQSLGQGPEFLIYFQGTGAADDSGLPNDRFFAVRPEGSVSTLKIQRTERGDSAVYLCASSLQGAQEQYFGPGTRLTVT.

The chain links TRBV19 to TRBJ2-3, with TRBD2 matching 15 bases. This CDR3 region has 17 residues. J gave up 6 bases and V 5 bases, and 9 bases lay outside the gene matches. Germline V gives CDR1 LNHDA, CDR2 SQIVND (reference sequence). The CDR3 DNA is TGTGCCAGTAGTCCCGGCGGACTAGCGGGGGGGCGGGATACGCAGTATTTT. Its protein is CASSPGGLAGGRDTQYF.

CDR3 loop: CASSFVPPSGGANTGELFF. The CDR3 DNA is TGTGCCAGCAGTTTTGTACCCCCCTCAGGGGGCGCAAACACCGGGGAGCTGTTTTTT. This chain connects TRBV28 to TRBJ2-2; 8 bases line up with TRBD1. Trimming took 3 bases from V and 2 from J; bases not matched to a gene: 14. CDR3 length equals 19 residues. Germline CDR1 is MDHEN and CDR2 is SYDVKM.

The rearrangement links TRBV30 to TRBJ2-7; 7 positions match TRBD2. Germline V CDR1 and CDR2: GTSNPN, SVGIG (reference sequence). This CDR3 is 14 amino acids long. The ends lost 2 bases at V and 2 bases at J; junction bases unmatched: 6. The CDR3 loop reads CAWSKAGRPYEQYF. Written as DNA, the CDR3 is TGTGCCTGGAGTAAAGCGGGGCGCCCCTACGAGCAGTACTTC.